This passage covers 2 T cell receptor beta chains from one sample sequenced in a study of blood T cell repertoires in COVID-19. Profiling relied on immunoSEQ multiplex PCR, and the TCRdb table lists in-frame clones only, not all of them. The sample has about 300,000 clones, more than 70% seen once. Sequencing was performed on peripheral blood. All receptors derive from a young man who had recovered from COVID-19.

A single count supports this clone. The CDR3 DNA sequence: TGTGCCAGCAGCTTCGCAGTGTATGGCTACACCTTC. Translation gives CASSFAVYGYTF. The chain employs TRBV12-3 or TRBV12-4 and TRBJ1-2; D is undetermined. The CDR3 length is 12 residues. V dropped 6 bases and J dropped 5 bases, with 10 bases sitting between them.

This clone was counted once. The V gene is TRBV6-1, the J gene TRBJ1-4; 9 bases fit TRBD1. Germline V CDR1 and CDR2: MNHNS, SASEGT. V lost 3 bases to trimming and J lost 3 bases; unmatched junction nucleotides: 8. The CDR3 is 17 amino acids. The CDR3 DNA follows: TGTGCCAGCAGTGACATATACAGGGGGCTGGCTAATGAAAAACTGTTTTTT. Protein sequence: CASSDIYRGLANEKLFF.